This is a list of T cell receptor beta chains from one sample in a study of cytomegalovirus exposure and HLA in healthy donors. Some clones are missing from TCRdb's copy, which holds only in-frame ones; the method was immunoSEQ multiplex PCR. The repertoire includes about 150,000 clones, 75% to 85% of them detected once, and roughly 8% sits in the top ten. The sample was PBMCs. Receptors were obtained from a man between 25 and 39 years old in good health and CMV-seropositive. Each CDR3 is given with its conserved first and last residue. D genes are given only for firm matches. Not all rows give a size; the values are once, few, many and, for expanded clones, a class.

abundance	v_gene	j_gene	d_gene	CDR3aa	CDR3nt
.	TRBV9	TRBJ1-4	TRBD1	CASSTRQGTNEKLFF	TGTGCCAGCAGCACGAGACAGGGCACTAATGAAAAACTGTTTTTT
.	TRBV7-8	TRBJ2-1	.	CASGLRNEQFF	TGTGCCAGCGGGCTACGGAATGAGCAGTTCTTC
.	TRBV7-7	TRBJ2-3	TRBD2	CASSLGTSGGTNTQYF	TGTGCCAGCAGCTTAGGGACTAGCGGGGGGACAAATACGCAGTATTTT
.	TRBV6-1	TRBJ1-2	TRBD1	CAITRQGGNYGYTF	TGTGCCATCACGAGACAGGGCGGCAACTATGGCTACACCTTC
few	TRBV9	TRBJ1-2	TRBD1	CASSDRTGGADPPNYGYTF	TGTGCCAGCAGCGACCGGACAGGGGGCGCCGACCCTCCTAACTATGGCTACACCTTC
.	TRBV7-9	TRBJ1-6	TRBD1	CASRGQGSYNSPLHF	TGTGCCAGCAGAGGACAGGGATCCTATAATTCACCCCTCCACTTT
.	TRBV7-8	TRBJ2-7	TRBD1	CASSLSRQGAYEQYF	TGTGCCAGCAGCCTATCCCGACAGGGGGCCTACGAGCAGTACTTC
.	TRBV4-1	TRBJ1-1	.	CASSQGLGGLRFDDEAFF	TGCGCCAGCAGCCAAGGGTTGGGGGGGCTCAGGTTTGATGATGAAGCTTTCTTT
.	TRBV15	TRBJ1-4	.	CATSRVQYRGNEKLFF	TGTGCCACCAGCAGGGTACAATATAGGGGCAATGAAAAACTGTTTTTT
.	TRBV19	TRBJ1-3	.	CASTQVNSGNTIYF	TGTGCCAGTACACAGGTGAACTCTGGAAACACCATATATTTT
.	TRBV7-9	TRBJ2-1	.	CASSSMTGHSYNEQFF	TGTGCCAGCAGCTCCATGACAGGTCACTCCTACAATGAGCAGTTCTTC
.	TRBV9	TRBJ2-1	TRBD2	CASSPRLAAGNEQFF	TGTGCCAGCAGCCCTAGACTAGCAGCGGGCAATGAGCAGTTCTTC
.	TRBV9	TRBJ1-3	.	CASSVEWAGESTGNTIYF	TGTGCCAGCAGCGTAGAGTGGGCGGGGGAGTCTACTGGAAACACCATATATTTT
.	TRBV30	TRBJ1-5	TRBD1	CAWSDPQGNQPQHF	TGTGCCTGGAGTGACCCACAGGGGAATCAGCCCCAGCATTTT
few	TRBV5-4	TRBJ2-7	.	CASSASSYEQYF	TGTGCCAGCAGCGCTAGCTCCTACGAGCAGTACTTC
.	TRBV18	TRBJ2-7	.	CASSPPMTEYEQYF	TGTGCCAGCTCACCACCGATGACAGAATACGAGCAGTACTTC
.	TRBV9	TRBJ2-1	.	CASSVDSRRGYNEQFF	TGTGCCAGCAGCGTAGATTCAAGGAGGGGTTACAATGAGCAGTTCTTC
.	TRBV4-3	TRBJ2-1	TRBD2	CASSLDRGEYNEQFF	TGCGCCAGCAGTCTGGACCGGGGGGAGTACAATGAGCAGTTCTTC
few	TRBV5-4	TRBJ2-1	TRBD2	CASSLGTSGNEQFF	TGTGCCAGCAGCTTGGGGACTAGCGGAAATGAGCAGTTCTTC
once	TRBV12-5	TRBJ1-3	TRBD1	CASGKGQAIGNTIYF	TGTGCTAGTGGAAAGGGACAGGCGATTGGAAACACCATATATTTT